Listed below are T cell receptor beta chains from one sample, sequenced in a study of T cells in localized non-small cell lung cancer. The data were produced by immunoSEQ multiplex PCR, yet TCRdb's version contains in-frame clones alone and is incomplete. The profile covers tens of thousands of clones, with about 87% appearing a single time and around 20% taken by the ten largest. Sequenced material: peripheral blood, taken before any cancer treatment. Receptor source: a man between 40 and 70 years old with stage I squamous cell lung carcinoma. The CDR3 runs from the conserved cysteine through the conserved F or W. The D gene is left open where the match is weak. The listing skips clone size in some rows; elsewhere it reads once, few, many or a size class.

.	TRBV25-1	.	TRBJ1-1	CASSVLTGKNTEAFF	TGTGCCAGCAGTGTGCTGACAGGAAAGAACACTGAAGCTTTCTTT
.	TRBV30	.	TRBJ2-5	CAWSSRGETQYF	TGTGCCTGGAGTAGCCGGGGAGAGACCCAGTACTTC
TRBD2	TRBV5-8	.	TRBJ2-5	CASSLGYGGSLETQYF	TGTGCCAGCAGCTTGGGTTACGGCGGGAGCCTTGAGACCCAGTACTTC
TRBD1	TRBV28	.	TRBJ1-1	CASSEPTGVNTEAFF	TGTGCCAGCAGTGAACCGACAGGGGTGAACACTGAAGCTTTCTTT
.	TRBV28	once	TRBJ1-2	CASDAQRIPSLF	TGTGCCAGCGATGCCCAGAGGATCCCAAGCCTCTTC
.	TRBV9	once	TRBJ1-3	CASSGTGYGNTIYF	TGTGCCAGCAGCGGAACAGGGTATGGAAACACCATATATTTT
.	TRBV19	.	TRBJ2-2	CASSTYTGELFF	TGTGCCAGTAGTACTTACACCGGGGAGCTGTTTTTT
TRBD1	TRBV28	.	TRBJ1-4	CASSLSQGDEKLFF	TGTGCCAGCAGTTTATCCCAGGGGGATGAAAAACTGTTTTTT
.	TRBV9	.	TRBJ2-2	CASSVGTAPNTGELFF	TGTGCCAGCAGCGTAGGAACGGCCCCGAACACCGGGGAGCTGTTTTTT
.	TRBV15	.	TRBJ1-5	CATSRVGRNQPQHF	TGTGCCACCAGCAGAGTTGGCCGCAATCAGCCCCAGCATTTT
TRBD1	TRBV11-1	.	TRBJ2-1	CASSSRGDRGQIF	TGTGCCAGCAGCTCTCGGGGCGACAGGGGGCAAATCTTC
TRBD2	TRBV6-5	once	TRBJ2-2	CASSYSRGSSTGELFF	TGTGCCAGCAGTTACTCGCGGGGGTCTTCCACCGGGGAGCTGTTTTTT
TRBD2	TRBV9	.	TRBJ2-1	CASSPSPGTSGYNEQFF	TGTGCCAGCAGCCCATCGCCCGGGACTAGCGGGTACAATGAGCAGTTCTTC
.	TRBV5-1	.	TRBJ2-3	CASSLEGPVTDTQYF	TGCGCCAGCAGCTTGGAGGGGCCGGTCACAGATACGCAGTATTTT
TRBD2	TRBV9	.	TRBJ2-1	CASSQGGANEQFF	TGTGCCAGCAGCCAGGGAGGGGCGAATGAGCAGTTCTTC
.	TRBV7-6	.	TRBJ2-6	CASSLPTENSGANVLTF	TGTGCCAGCAGCTTACCGACAGAAAACTCTGGGGCCAACGTCCTGACTTTC
TRBD2	TRBV7-3	once	TRBJ2-1	CASSLTGTSDFNEQFF	TGTGCCAGCAGCTTAACCGGGACTAGCGATTTCAATGAGCAGTTCTTC
TRBD1	TRBV5-1	once	TRBJ1-1	CASSFLTGANTEAFF	TGCGCCAGCAGCTTTCTGACAGGGGCAAACACTGAAGCTTTCTTT
.	TRBV5-1	.	TRBJ2-2	CASSLVQGRTGELFF	TGCGCCAGCAGCTTGGTCCAGGGAAGGACCGGGGAGCTGTTTTTT
.	TRBV28	.	TRBJ2-7	CASRATGAPYEQYF	TGTGCCAGCAGGGCCACCGGGGCCCCCTACGAGCAGTACTTC
.	TRBV30	.	TRBJ2-5	CAWSVRGRGLAQYF	TGTGCCTGGAGTGTACGAGGCCGGGGTTTGGCCCAGTACTTC
.	TRBV7-2	.	TRBJ1-3	CASSPRGDSGNTIYF	TGTGCCAGCAGTCCAAGGGGGGACTCTGGAAACACCATATATTTT
TRBD1	TRBV30	.	TRBJ1-5	CAWSEGRGRGNHF	TGTGCCTGGAGTGAGGGCAGGGGGCGCGGAAACCATTTT
.	TRBV4-2	.	TRBJ2-7	CASSQRLRESAEQYF	TGTGCCAGCAGCCAGCGGTTGAGGGAAAGCGCCGAGCAGTACTTC
.	TRBV7-2	.	TRBJ1-3	CASSLAGGSGNTIYF	TGTGCCAGCAGCTTAGCGGGGGGATCTGGAAACACCATATATTTT
.	TRBV5-6	.	TRBJ2-1	CASSLRSGSTYNEQFF	TGTGCCAGCAGCTTGAGGTCGGGAAGCACCTACAATGAGCAGTTCTTC
.	TRBV19	few	TRBJ2-4	CASSIERPGDIAKNIQYF	TGTGCCAGTAGTATAGAACGCCCGGGGGACATAGCCAAAAACATTCAGTACTTC
.	TRBV4-2	once	TRBJ1-4	CASSQDGGGTSFEKLFF	TGTGCCAGCAGCCAAGATGGAGGAGGGACCTCTTTCGAAAAACTGTTTTTT
TRBD2	TRBV28	.	TRBJ2-1	CASSDTSASSYNEQFF	TGTGCCAGCAGTGATACTAGCGCGAGCTCCTACAATGAGCAGTTCTTC
TRBD1	TRBV28	.	TRBJ1-1	CASSVKSGTGGTEAFF	TGTGCCAGCAGCGTAAAATCCGGGACAGGGGGCACTGAAGCTTTCTTT
TRBD1	TRBV2	.	TRBJ1-1	CASSGRDRGFLTEAFF	TGTGCCAGCAGTGGCCGGGACAGGGGTTTTCTCACTGAAGCTTTCTTT
.	TRBV28	.	TRBJ1-5	CASRDPGDQPQHF	TGTGCCAGCAGGGACCCAGGGGATCAGCCCCAGCATTTT
.	TRBV10-3	.	TRBJ2-2	CAISESGYTGELFF	TGTGCCATCAGTGAGTCGGGATACACCGGGGAGCTGTTTTTT
.	TRBV6-1	.	TRBJ1-2	CASSDPGDLYGYTF	TGTGCCAGCAGTGATCCTGGGGATCTCTATGGCTACACCTTC
.	TRBV15	.	TRBJ2-7	CATSRESIGGHEQYF	TGTGCCACCAGCAGAGAAAGTATCGGGGGCCACGAGCAGTACTTC
.	TRBV28	once	TRBJ2-1	CASGLGANNEQFF	TGTGCCAGCGGCCTAGGGGCGAACAATGAGCAGTTCTTC
TRBD2	TRBV28	.	TRBJ2-3	CASGGTSGERLDTQYF	TGTGCCAGCGGGGGGACTAGCGGAGAGAGGCTAGATACGCAGTATTTT